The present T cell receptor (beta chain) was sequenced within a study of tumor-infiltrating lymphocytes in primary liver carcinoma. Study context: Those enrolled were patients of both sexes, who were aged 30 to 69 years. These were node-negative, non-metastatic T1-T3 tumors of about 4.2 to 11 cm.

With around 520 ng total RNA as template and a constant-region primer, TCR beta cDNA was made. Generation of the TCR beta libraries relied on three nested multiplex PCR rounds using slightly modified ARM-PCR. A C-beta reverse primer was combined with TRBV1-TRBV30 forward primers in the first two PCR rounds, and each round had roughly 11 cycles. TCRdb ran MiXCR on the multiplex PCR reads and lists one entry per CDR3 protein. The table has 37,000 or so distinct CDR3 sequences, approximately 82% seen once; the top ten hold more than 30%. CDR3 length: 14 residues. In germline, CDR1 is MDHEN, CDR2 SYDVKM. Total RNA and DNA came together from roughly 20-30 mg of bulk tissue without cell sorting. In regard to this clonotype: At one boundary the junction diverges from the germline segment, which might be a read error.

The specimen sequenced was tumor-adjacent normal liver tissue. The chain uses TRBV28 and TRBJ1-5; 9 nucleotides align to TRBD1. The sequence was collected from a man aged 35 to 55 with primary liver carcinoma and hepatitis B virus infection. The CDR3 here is CVSSLTGGTQPQHF. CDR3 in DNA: TGCGTCAGCAGTTTGACAGGGGGAACGCAACCCCAGCATTTT.